The source of this T cell receptor (beta chain) is a study of blood T cell repertoires in COVID-19. Background on the study: The cDNA or gDNA used as material had been derived from T cells, B-cell-depleted T cells, or PBMCs.

This CDR3 region has 15 residues. The germline V gene has CDR1 WNHNN and CDR2 SYGVQD (reference sequence). The J segment lost 6 bases and the V segment lost 8 bases, leaving 9 bases of the junction unmatched. Study processing details: Cell counts per sample came from amplifying reference gene primers. Sequencing used immunoSEQ multiplex PCR; TCRdb keeps in-frame clones, though not all of them. V, J and clone size are taken as reported in that table, and D and trimming were inferred from the DNA itself. The data show around 240,000 clones, with 70% to 90% seen just once and about 0.95% held by the top ten.

The source is a man aged 45-65 years who had been exposed to COVID-19. V and J are TRBV10-1 and TRBJ2-2; 10 bases are a match to TRBD2. The specimen was PBMCs or T cells enriched from blood (not recorded which). The CDR3 spells CASSSGTSDSGELFF. CDR3 bases: TGCGCCAGCTCCTCCGGGACTAGCGATTCCGGGGAGCTGTTTTTT.